This TCR beta chain appears in the sequencing data of a study of blood T cells in healthy people across ages. General observations from the study: It was the long-lived donors that had more naive CD4+ cells and higher diversity than aged donors.

A word on this clonotype: Its antigen is not known.

Sample-barcoded 5' priming and a J-beta primer mix drove a second PCR of about 6 to 11 cycles. TCRdb re-analysed the 5' RACE reads in MiXCR, keeping a single row per CDR3 protein. This sample has 380,000 or so distinct CDR3 sequences; approximately 52% occur once, and the top ten carry 51%. J gave up 8 bases and V 11 bases, and 10 bases lay outside the gene matches. CDR3 size: 13 residues. Germline CDR1 ENHRY, CDR2 SYGVKD. The material sequenced was blood. The receptor comes from a man aged 55 to 70 in good health. The chain carries TRBV10-3 and TRBJ2-1, with 9 bases fitting TRBD2. The CDR3 DNA follows: TGTGCCTCTCGCGGGGGGGCCAGCGATGAGCAGTTCTTC. Its translation is CASRGGASDEQFF.